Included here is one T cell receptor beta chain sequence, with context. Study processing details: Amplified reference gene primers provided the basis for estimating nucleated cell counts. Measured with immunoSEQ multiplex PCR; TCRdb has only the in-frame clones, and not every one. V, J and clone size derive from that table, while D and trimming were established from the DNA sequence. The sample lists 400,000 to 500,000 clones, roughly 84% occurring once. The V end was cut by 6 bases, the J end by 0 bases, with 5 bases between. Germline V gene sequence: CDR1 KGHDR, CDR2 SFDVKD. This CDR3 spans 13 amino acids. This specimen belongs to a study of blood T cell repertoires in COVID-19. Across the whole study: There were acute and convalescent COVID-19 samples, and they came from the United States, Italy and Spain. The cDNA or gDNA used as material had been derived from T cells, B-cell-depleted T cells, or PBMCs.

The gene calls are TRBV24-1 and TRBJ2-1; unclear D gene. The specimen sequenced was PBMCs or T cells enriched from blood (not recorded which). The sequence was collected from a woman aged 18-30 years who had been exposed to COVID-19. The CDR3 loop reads CATSRSSYNEQFF. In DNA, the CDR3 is TGTGCCACCAGTCGGAGCTCCTACAATGAGCAGTTCTTC.